One and the same sample provided the 24 T cell receptor beta chains below, sequenced in a study of shared clonotypes between healthy human individuals. Measured with immunoSEQ multiplex PCR; TCRdb has only the in-frame clones, and not every one. The profile shows around 2.1 million clones, roughly 91% of them singletons. Naive CD8 cells, CD45RO-negative and positively selected for CCR7, excluded terminally differentiated effector memory CD45RA+ cells. Sequencing was done on a sample of naive CD8+ T cells from PBMCs. The receptors here all came from a young man in good health. Some clones in this sample may be carry-over from other donors' samples.

The CDR3 DNA follows: TGTGCCAGTAGTATAGATCTGATGATGGAAACCTACTTC. Protein: CASSIDLMMETYF. The V call is TRBV19, the J call TRBJ2-7, with no clear D. Germline CDR1 reads LNHDA; CDR2 reads SQIVND (reference sequence). The CDR3 consists of 13 residues. Between the trimmed V and J ends, which lost 0 bases and 13 bases, there was a span of 16 bases.

A single count supports this clone. V usage is TRBV11-2 and J usage is TRBJ1-4, with D perhaps matching TRBD1 (5 bases). Germline V gene sequence: CDR1 SGHAT, CDR2 FQNNGV. The V end was cut by 2 bases, the J end by 9 bases, with 13 bases between. This CDR3 is 14 amino acids long. In DNA form, the CDR3 reads TGTGCCAGCAGCTTATCCCGGGACCTTCAAAAACTGTTTTTT. Encoded protein: CASSLSRDLQKLFF.

This chain uses TRBV20-1 with TRBJ2-1, with 7 positions matching TRBD2. The junction had 3 bases not matched to a gene; V was cut back by 6 bases and J by 7 bases. CDR3 length: 11 residues. Germline CDR1 is DFQATT and CDR2 is SNEGSKA (reference sequence). The CDR3 DNA sequence: TGCAGTGCGCTGCGGGAGAATGAGCAGTTCTTC. This codes for CSALRENEQFF.

The chain has TRBV10-1 and TRBJ2-3, with 10 bases fitting TRBD1. CDR1 WNHNN and CDR2 SYGVQD come from the germline V gene (reference sequence). The length of the CDR3 is 15 residues. The J segment lost 3 bases and the V segment lost 6 bases, leaving 6 bases of the junction unmatched. CDR3 in amino acids: CASSTGTGVTDTQYF. DNA for the CDR3: TGCGCCAGCAGCACCGGGACAGGGGTTACAGATACGCAGTATTTT.

The rearrangement links TRBV27 to TRBJ2-7, with 8 nucleotides matching TRBD1. Germline trimming cut 5 bases from V and 1 base from J; bases unmatched to any gene: 10. CDR1 is MNHEY and CDR2 is SMNVEV in the germline V gene (reference sequence). The CDR3 consists of 16 residues. The CDR3, as DNA: TGTGCCAGCAGTCCCCTACAGGGGGTCCAATCCTACGAGCAGTACTTC. Amino acid sequence: CASSPLQGVQSYEQYF.

This sequence joins TRBV27 and TRBJ2-3; D call uncertain. CDR1 MNHEY and CDR2 SMNVEV come from the germline V gene (reference sequence). There are 16 residues in the CDR3. V lost 3 bases and J 1 base, leaving 14 bases between the germline ends. CDR3 protein: CASSFLGGWGTDTQYF. Here the CDR3 DNA reads TGTGCCAGCAGTTTCCTTGGTGGGTGGGGCACAGATACGCAGTATTTT.

The J gene is TRBJ2-7, the V gene TRBV5-8; no firm D call. The CDR3 loop spans 13 amino acids. CDR1 SGHTS and CDR2 YDEGEE come from the germline V gene. Trimming shortened V by 0 bases and J by 3 bases, and 7 bases separated the two germline ends. CDR3 coding DNA: TGTGCCAGCAGCTTGGCTCTGTTCTACGAGCAGTACTTC. Its translation: CASSLALFYEQYF.

The genes are TRBV5-8 and TRBJ2-5; 15 nucleotides align to TRBD2. From germline, CDR1 is SGHTS and CDR2 YDEGEE. With V trimmed by 4 bases and J by 5 bases, 6 bases remained unmatched. The CDR3 has 16 amino acids. The CDR3 bases are TGTGCCAGCAGCCGGACTAGCGGGAGGGCCGGTGAGACCCAGTACTTC. It encodes CASSRTSGRAGETQYF.

This chain's CDR3 is CAISGLALTYNEQFF. The DNA of the CDR3 is TGTGCCATCAGCGGACTAGCGCTCACCTACAATGAGCAGTTCTTC. The chain recombines TRBV10-3 with TRBJ2-1; the match to TRBD2 covers 9 bases. The CDR3 is made up of 15 amino acids. The V and J ends lost 6 bases and 2 bases, in that order; junction bases with no gene match: 5. Germline CDR1 and CDR2: ENHRY and SYGVKD.

The genes are TRBV7-7 and TRBJ2-7, with D possibly TRBD2 on 7 matching bases. Per the germline V gene, CDR1 is SSHAT and CDR2 is FNYEAQ (reference sequence). The length of the CDR3 is 14 residues. V was trimmed by 1 base and J by 7 bases, leaving 14 bases between them. CDR3 coding DNA: TGTGCCAGCAGCTTAGGGTACGGGGGGCAGGAGCAGTACTTC. As protein: CASSLGYGGQEQYF.

V usage is TRBV7-9 and J usage is TRBJ2-7; either TRBD1 or TRBD2 may fit D (5 bases each). V lost 5 bases and J lost 0, with 23 bases in between. This CDR3 contains 18 residues. Germline V CDR1 and CDR2: SEHNR, FQNEAQ (reference sequence). Written as DNA, the CDR3 is TGTGCCAGCAGCGCGTCGGACTCCGGGACCCACAGCTCCTACGAGCAGTACTTC. This encodes CASSASDSGTHSSYEQYF.

The rearrangement uses TRBV7-9 and TRBJ1-2, with TRBD1 as a possible D gene (5 bases). V was clipped by 2 bases and J by 2 bases, with 15 bases between them. Per germline, CDR1 SEHNR and CDR2 FQNEAQ (reference sequence). The CDR3 has 16 residues. This chain's CDR3 is CASSLYLGGANYGYTF. The CDR3 DNA reads TGTGCCAGCAGCTTATACTTGGGGGGAGCGAACTATGGCTACACCTTC. Complete variable domain (other parts from reference TRBV7-9 and TRBJ1-2): DTGVSQNPRHKITKRGQNVTFRCDPISEHNRLYWYRQTLGQGPEFLTYFQNEAQLEKSRLLSDRFSAERPKGSFSTLEIQRTEQGDSAMYLCASSLYLGGANYGYTFGSGTRLTVV.

The chain employs TRBV6-1 and TRBJ2-7, with 7 nucleotides matching TRBD1. The CDR3 runs 17 residues. Germline V gene lookup returns CDR1 MNHNS and CDR2 SASEGT. The ends lost 3 bases at V and 6 bases at J; junction bases unmatched: 17. The CDR3 nucleotides read TGTGCCAGCAGTGACAGATTTTCCGAACAGGGGATTCCCGAGCAGTACTTC. Encoded protein: CASSDRFSEQGIPEQYF.

The rearrangement links TRBV7-2 to TRBJ2-2, with D hard to call. The V end was cut by 7 bases, the J end by 3 bases, with 18 bases between. CDR3 length: 16 amino acids. Germline values: CDR1 SGHTA, CDR2 FQGNSA. This chain's CDR3 is CASTYGGSLYTGELFF. The CDR3, as DNA: TGTGCCAGCACCTACGGTGGGTCCCTCTACACCGGGGAGCTGTTTTTT.

The CDR3, as DNA: TGTGCCAGCAGCGACGTCAGGCAGGGGGGTGGCTACACCTTC. This encodes CASSDVRQGGGYTF. The chain recombines TRBV27 with TRBJ1-2, with 7 bases aligning to TRBD1. The V gene end was trimmed by 6 bases and the J gene end by 7 bases; junction bases not matched to a gene: 11. Looked up from germline, CDR1 is MNHEY and CDR2 is SMNVEV (reference sequence). The length of the CDR3 is 14 residues.

V gene TRBV7-9 combines with J gene TRBJ2-3; D remains unclear. Trimming cost V 3 bases and J 0 bases, with 13 bases left between them. The V gene's germline CDR1 is SEHNR and CDR2 FQNEAQ (reference sequence). The CDR3 length is 16 residues. The CDR3 here is CASSFGSYQSTDTQYF. The CDR3 DNA follows: TGTGCCAGCAGCTTTGGTTCGTACCAAAGCACAGATACGCAGTATTTT. The variable domain in full, with the rest retrieved from reference TRBV7-9 and TRBJ2-3, is DTGVSQNPRHKITKRGQNVTFRCDPISEHNRLYWYRQTLGQGPEFLTYFQNEAQLEKSRLLSDRFSAERPKGSFSTLEIQRTEQGDSAMYLCASSFGSYQSTDTQYFGPGTRLTVL.

The chain recombines TRBV19 with TRBJ1-5; D not resolved. Trimming took off 1 base at V and 12 bases at J, with 13 bases between the two ends. CDR1 and CDR2 (germline): LNHDA, SQIVND (reference sequence). CDR3 length: 13 residues. CDR3 nucleotide sequence: TGTGCCAGTAGTATAGGCGTCGGACCAAGCCAGCATTTT. Translated: CASSIGVGPSQHF.

This CDR3 reads CASSPTLAGGPGDTQYF. The CDR3 DNA follows: TGTGCCAGCAGCCCGACCCTAGCGGGAGGGCCTGGAGATACGCAGTATTTT. The chain links TRBV7-8 to TRBJ2-3, with TRBD2 matching 12 bases. In germline, CDR1 is SGHVS, CDR2 FQNEAQ. The V gene end was trimmed by 5 bases and the J gene end by 5 bases; junction bases not matched to a gene: 11. The CDR3 consists of 17 residues.

The V and J genes are TRBV9 and TRBJ1-2, with no clear D. The CDR3 spans 13 residues. V was clipped by 8 bases and J by 0 bases, with 11 bases between them. Germline CDR1 reads SGDLS; CDR2 reads YYNGEE. In DNA, the CDR3 is TGTGCCAGTTATAATGAAGCTAACTATGGCTACACCTTC. Translating it yields CASYNEANYGYTF. The variable domain in full, completed from reference TRBV9 and TRBJ1-2, reads DSGVTQTPKHLITATGQRVTLRCSPRSGDLSVYWYQQSLDQGLQFLIQYYNGEERAKGNILERFSAQQFPDLHSELNLSSLELGDSALYFCASYNEANYGYTFGSGTRLTVV.

J is TRBJ2-7 and V is TRBV25-1; 7 bases match TRBD2. The V gene's germline CDR1 is MGHDK and CDR2 SYGVNS. CDR3 length: 13 residues. V shed 5 bases and J 5 bases; nucleotides not matched to a gene: 6. CDR3 coding DNA: TGTGCCAGCAGTCCGGGACTAACAAACGAGCAGTACTTC. Residues: CASSPGLTNEQYF.

The rearrangement links TRBV5-1 to TRBJ2-7; tentatively, D is TRBD2 (5 bases). The V gene lost 0 bases and the J gene lost 3 bases, with 13 bases spanning the gap. The CDR3 length is 15 residues. The V gene's germline CDR1 is SGHRS and CDR2 YFSETQ. This CDR3 reads CASSLAEGRVYEQYF. As DNA, the CDR3 is TGCGCCAGCAGCTTGGCAGAGGGTAGGGTCTACGAGCAGTACTTC.

The chain carries TRBV7-3 and TRBJ2-7; D not certain. The CDR3 runs 13 residues. Between the trimmed V and J ends, which lost 5 bases and 4 bases, there was a span of 12 bases. Germline CDR1 reads SGHTA; CDR2 reads FQGTGA. CDR3 DNA sequence: TGTGCCAGCAGCGTAGGCCCTGGTTACGAGCAGTACTTC. Translation gives CASSVGPGYEQYF.

The genes are TRBV4-2 and TRBJ2-3; 7 nucleotides line up with TRBD2. Germline CDR1 and CDR2: LGHNA and YNFKEQ. J lost 2 bases, V lost 4 bases, and 6 bases had no gene match. The CDR3 is made up of 15 amino acids. CDR3 nucleotide sequence: TGTGCCAGCAGCCCGGGAGGCTTAGACACAGATACGCAGTATTTT. Protein sequence: CASSPGGLDTDTQYF.

The chain combines TRBV6-1 with TRBJ2-3, with 9 nucleotides matching TRBD2. The trim removed 3 bases at V and 0 bases at J, leaving 10 bases unmatched. Germline CDR1 and CDR2: MNHNS and SASEGT. The CDR3 loop spans 18 amino acids. The DNA of the CDR3 is TGTGCCAGCAGTGAGAGGGTAGCGGGGGTTTCTAGCACAGATACGCAGTATTTT. It specifies CASSERVAGVSSTDTQYF.